Below are 13 T cell receptor beta chains sequenced from a single sample in a study of T-cell reconstitution after alpha-beta-depleted transplantation in children. Construction of the TCRbeta library involved unique molecular identifiers. TCRdb fed the PCR reads into MiXCR, producing one record per CDR3 protein. This sample has hundreds of thousands of distinct CDR3 sequences, with around 12% found just once. The source material was PBMCs from the stem cell graft donor, sampled from the stem cell graft. These TCRs come from a human donor who donated a stem cell graft to a child with acute lymphoblastic leukemia.

A single count supports this clonotype. This could be a read error, since a much larger clone is one nucleotide away. The chain employs TRBV24-1 and TRBJ2-5; D perhaps matches TRBD1 (6 bases). Germline V gene data show CDR1 as KGHDR and CDR2 as SFDVKD. CDR3 length equals 15 residues. CDR3 sequence: CATSALWTDQETQYF. In nucleotides, the CDR3 is TGTGCCACCAGTGCTTTGTGGACAGATCAAGAGACCCAGTACTTC.

This clonotype was counted ten times or more. J is TRBJ2-7 and V is TRBV5-1; D may be TRBD1 (6 bases). CDR3 length: 15 residues. Trimming removed 0 bases at V and 4 bases at J, with 14 bases between. Germline CDR1 is SGHRS and CDR2 is YFSETQ. The CDR3 nucleotides read TGCGCCAGCAGCTTGGACACAGGGCGGGCGTACGAGCAGTACTTC. Its translation: CASSLDTGRAYEQYF.

This clonotype was recorded many times. The chain employs TRBV20-1 and TRBJ2-3; 11 nucleotides agree with TRBD2. Germline assignment: CDR1 DFQATT and CDR2 SNEGSKA (reference sequence). The CDR3 contains 14 residues. V was clipped by 3 bases and J by 2 bases; unmatched bases: 1. The CDR3 DNA sequence: TGCAGTGCTAGGGGACTAGCGGACACAGATACGCAGTATTTT. Protein sequence: CSARGLADTDTQYF.

Concerning this clonotype itself: A much larger clone lies one base from this, so it may be a read error. V gene TRBV4-3 combines with J gene TRBJ2-6, with unresolved D. V shed 2 bases and J shed 4 bases, with 15 bases lying between them. This CDR3 contains 17 residues. The germline CDR1 and CDR2 sequences are LGHNA and YSLEER. The DNA of the CDR3 is TGCGCCAGCAGCCAATGCTCAGTCGTGATAGGGGCCAACGTCCTGACTTTC. This codes for CASSQCSVVIGANVLTF.

In its sample, this clonotype was seen many times. J is TRBJ2-1 and V is TRBV14, with 9 bases matching TRBD2. The CDR3 runs 16 residues. V trimming: 2 bases; J trimming: 8 bases; junction bases outside the gene matches: 10. Per the germline V gene, CDR1 is SGHDN and CDR2 is FVKESK. The CDR3 reads CASSQRSLIAGDEQFF. CDR3 nucleotide sequence: TGTGCCAGCAGCCAAAGGTCGTTAATAGCGGGAGATGAGCAGTTCTTC.

This clonotype was seen many times. The chain couples TRBV20-1 to TRBJ2-2, with D tentatively TRBD2 (8 bases). The CDR3 covers 16 residues. From germline, CDR1 is DFQATT and CDR2 SNEGSKA (reference sequence). The germline V and J ends were trimmed by 3 bases and 4 bases, with 18 bases remaining between them. The CDR3 protein is CSASEGQRGPTGELFF. In DNA form, the CDR3 reads TGCAGTGCTAGCGAGGGACAGCGGGGGCCCACCGGGGAGCTGTTTTTT.

For this clonotype: This clone may be a read error of a much larger clone one base away. The rearrangement uses TRBV5-1 and TRBJ2-3; maybe TRBD1 (5 bases). The CDR3 is 15 residues long. The germline V gene encodes CDR1 SGHRS and CDR2 YFSETQ. CDR3 sequence reads: CASSLDDSITDTHYF. The CDR3, as DNA: TGCGCCAGCAGCTTGGACGACAGTATCACAGATACGCACTATTTT.

This clonotype has ten or more counts. The chain joins TRBV6-1 to TRBJ1-4, with D maybe TRBD1 (5 bases). The germline V gene has CDR1 MNHNS and CDR2 SASEGT. This CDR3 region has 17 residues. Trimming cost V 4 bases and J 5 bases, with 20 bases left between them. CDR3 DNA sequence: TGTGCCAGCAGTGTCGGTCGCGGGGGATCGGGAAATGAAAAACTGTTTTTT. It is translated as CASSVGRGGSGNEKLFF.

This clonotype was counted ten times or more. The V call is TRBV6-1, the J call TRBJ2-7, with D perhaps TRBD1 (5 bases). The CDR3 is 15 residues long. Trimming took off 3 bases at V and 3 bases at J, with 15 bases between the two ends. Germline CDR1 reads MNHNS; CDR2 reads SASEGT. For the CDR3, the DNA is TGTGCCAGCAGTGAGGGGCCAGGGAAGAACTACGAGCAGTACTTC. It codes for CASSEGPGKNYEQYF.

This clonotype came up many times. The V gene is TRBV20-1, the J gene TRBJ2-7, with D uncertain. V gave up 0 bases and J gave up 2 bases, with 5 bases separating them. The CDR3 is made up of 12 amino acids. Germline assignment: CDR1 DFQATT and CDR2 SNEGSKA (reference sequence). The CDR3 loop reads CSAREGAYEQYF. The CDR3 region has the DNA TGCAGTGCTAGAGAGGGCGCCTACGAGCAGTACTTC.

V and J are TRBV30 and TRBJ2-7; TRBD1 agrees at 9 bases. Germline V gives CDR1 GTSNPN, CDR2 SVGIG (reference sequence). The CDR3 spans 14 residues. Trimming at V came to 7 bases and at J to 3 bases, leaving 10 bases not matched to a gene. For the CDR3, the DNA is TGTGCCTTAAGTTCCGGGACAGGGATCTACGAGCAGTACTTC. Encoded protein: CALSSGTGIYEQYF.

The chain carries TRBV7-6 and TRBJ2-1; maybe TRBD1 (5 bases). Trimming removed 5 bases at V and 10 bases at J, with 15 bases between. The CDR3 totals 13 residues. Germline CDR1 SGHVS, CDR2 FNYEAQ. This chain's CDR3 is CASSQGSSREQFF. CDR3 in DNA: TGTGCCAGCAGCCAGGGATCGTCCCGGGAGCAGTTCTTC.

At least ten counts were recorded for this clonotype. CDR3 DNA: TGCAGTGCTAGAGATGAGGGCGGGGGCACAGATACGCAGTATTTT. This encodes CSARDEGGGTDTQYF. J is TRBJ2-3 and V is TRBV20-1; TRBD2 might be the D (6 bases). The germline V gene has CDR1 DFQATT and CDR2 SNEGSKA (reference sequence). The CDR3 spans 15 residues. The V end lost 0 bases, the J end lost 1 base, and 11 bases lay between the germline ends.